Below, one TCR beta chain is given with its context. TCRdb redid the calling of the 5' RACE reads with MiXCR, one entry per CDR3 protein. The sample carries around 76,000 distinct CDR3 sequences, 12% recorded once. This sample stems from a study of early T cells in non-severe SARS-CoV-2 infection. This CDR3 is 15 amino acids long. CDR1 is SGHTA, CDR2 FQGNSA, per germline. Losses at the gene ends were 7 bases for V and 4 bases for J; bases not matched to a gene: 9. The source material was whole blood. The chain joins TRBV7-2 to TRBJ2-3, with TRBD2 identical over 9 bases. The source is an adult who was a healthcare worker with PCR-confirmed SARS-CoV-2 infection or an uninfected control (not recorded which). The CDR3 is CASMAVAGGPDTQYF. The CDR3 DNA follows: TGTGCCAGCATGGCAGTTGCGGGAGGGCCAGATACGCAGTATTTT.